A single count supports the clone carrying this T cell receptor (beta chain). In the authors' methods: Reference gene primers were amplified, and this amplification served to estimate nucleated cell counts. Some clones are missing from TCRdb's copy, which holds only in-frame ones; the method was immunoSEQ multiplex PCR. V and J calls and clone size are given by that table; D and trimming were obtained from the DNA. Here the sample spans hundreds of thousands of clones, roughly 76% being singletons. These data belong to a study of blood T cell repertoires in COVID-19. Study-wide context: Collection of acute and convalescent COVID-19 samples took place in the United States, Italy and Spain. The cDNA or gDNA used as material had been derived from T cells, B-cell-depleted T cells, or PBMCs.

Recruited during active infection, patients (from Seattle) were subsequently followed longitudinally. Trimming removed 5 bases at V and 5 bases at J, with 16 bases between. CDR1 is SGHTA, CDR2 FQGNSA, per germline. The CDR3 loop spans 14 amino acids. This sequence was found in a woman older than 75 with COVID-19, enrolled during active disease. Material: peripheral blood. V is TRBV7-2 and J is TRBJ2-7; the D is unclear. The CDR3 DNA follows: TGTGCCAGCAGCCCCGAGGTGGCTAAAAACGAGCAGTACTTC. Protein: CASSPEVAKNEQYF. Variable domain in full (rest from reference TRBV7-2 and TRBJ2-7): GAGVSQSPSNKVTEKGKDVELRCDPISGHTALYWYRQSLGQGLEFLIYFQGNSAPDKSGLPSDRFSAERTGGSVSTLTIQRTQQEDSAVYLCASSPEVAKNEQYFGPGTRLTVT.